These 32 T cell receptor beta chains were all obtained from the same sample, sequenced in a study of blood T cell repertoires in COVID-19 (TCRdb year 2020). Library construction relied on the immunoSEQ multiplex PCR assay. Entries here come from immuneACCESS through TCRdb and include only in-frame sequences with V and J called. Some clones fail to appear in such tables; in the studies checked, an unresolved V gene covers under half of the shortfall, and the cause of the remainder is unknown. The sample table contains roughly 400,000 clones; only one count was recorded for about 92% of them. The ten top clones hold more than 0.55% of the sample. The sample taken for sequencing was PBMCs or T cells enriched from blood (not recorded which). The source of these receptors is a man aged 18 to 29 who had recovered from COVID-19.

This clone was picked up a small number of times. As DNA, the CDR3 is TGTGCCAGCAGCGCCGGGACACGACCCAACTATGGCTACACCTTC. Residues: CASSAGTRPNYGYTF. The V gene is TRBV9, the J gene TRBJ1-2, with D perhaps TRBD1 (6 bases). CDR3 size: 15 residues. Germline assignment: CDR1 SGDLS and CDR2 YYNGEE. The V and J ends lost 3 bases and 2 bases respectively, with 14 bases between them.

This rearrangement joins TRBV5-1 to TRBJ2-5, with D possibly being TRBD1 (5 bases). Trimming left V 7 bases short and J 2 bases short, with 18 bases between. The CDR3 is 15 amino acids. Germline V gene lookup returns CDR1 SGHRS and CDR2 YFSETQ. The CDR3 is CASERVNDRQETQYF. CDR3 coding DNA: TGCGCCAGCGAACGAGTTAATGACAGACAAGAGACCCAGTACTTC.

The chain employs TRBV28 and TRBJ1-5, with unresolved D. The germline V gene has CDR1 MDHEN and CDR2 SYDVKM. Trimming removed 3 bases at V and 1 base at J, with 4 bases between. CDR3 length: 13 residues. The CDR3 DNA is TGTGCCAGCAGTTTGGGCAGCAATCAGCCCCAGCATTTT. This translates into CASSLGSNQPQHF.

The rearrangement links TRBV28 to TRBJ2-3; TRBD2 matches 7 bases. The V and J ends lost 8 bases and 1 base, in that order; junction bases with no gene match: 3. Germline V gives CDR1 MDHEN, CDR2 SYDVKM. The CDR3 is 13 amino acids. Written as DNA, the CDR3 is TGTGCCAGCGTGGCGGGAGGCACAGATACGCAGTATTTT. Translating gives CASVAGGTDTQYF.

CDR3 nucleotide sequence: TGTGCCACCAGTGAGTCCGGGACAGGGGATGATGAGCAGTTCTTC. The encoded protein is CATSESGTGDDEQFF. The chain links TRBV24-1 to TRBJ2-1, with 10 bases fitting TRBD1. The CDR3 runs 15 residues. The germline gives CDR1 KGHDR, CDR2 SFDVKD. V trimming: 4 bases; J trimming: 8 bases; junction bases outside the gene matches: 7.

The chain carries TRBV30 and TRBJ1-1; 7 bases align to TRBD1. V lost 4 bases to trimming and J lost 6 bases; unmatched junction nucleotides: 8. CDR3 length equals 13 residues. CDR1 is GTSNPN, CDR2 SVGIG, per germline (reference sequence). CDR3 sequence: CAWKGTEEAEAFF. DNA for the CDR3: TGTGCCTGGAAGGGGACAGAGGAAGCTGAAGCTTTCTTT.

The V gene is TRBV3-1 (or the pseudogene TRBV3-2), the J gene TRBJ2-3; 10 bases fit TRBD2. Germline trimming cut 5 bases from V and 4 bases from J; bases unmatched to any gene: 9. There are 16 residues in the CDR3. Germline V gene lookup returns CDR1 LGHDT and CDR2 YNNKEL (reference sequence). Here the CDR3 reads CASSDQREGRADTQYF. The DNA for the CDR3 is TGTGCCAGCAGCGATCAGCGGGAGGGCCGGGCAGATACGCAGTATTTT.

The rearrangement uses TRBV10-3 and TRBJ1-5; 7 bases are shared with TRBD1. The ends lost 6 bases at V and 9 bases at J; junction bases unmatched: 8. CDR3 size: 13 residues. Germline-derived CDR1 and CDR2 are ENHRY and SYGVKD. The CDR3 sequence is CAIRTGVPRPQHF. CDR3 coding DNA: TGTGCCATCAGAACAGGGGTCCCTCGGCCCCAGCATTTT.

The sample holds one count of this clone. The rearrangement joins TRBV15 to TRBJ1-4; 9 bases are shared with TRBD1. The J segment lost 8 bases and the V segment lost 7 bases, leaving 11 bases of the junction unmatched. This CDR3 region has 15 residues. Germline V CDR1 and CDR2: LNHNV, YYDKDF (reference sequence). CDR3 sequence reads: CATTQSGTGSEKLFF. CDR3 coding DNA: TGTGCCACCACCCAGTCCGGGACAGGGAGCGAAAAACTGTTTTTT.

This clone has just a few counts. The genes are TRBV18 and TRBJ1-2; D remains ambiguous. CDR1 KGHSH and CDR2 LQKENI come from the germline V gene. This CDR3 spans 13 amino acids. Between the trimmed V and J ends, which lost 3 bases and 3 bases, there was a span of 8 bases. The CDR3 DNA reads as TGTGCCAGCTCACCTGACATGGACTATGGCTACACCTTC. Translated, it gives CASSPDMDYGYTF.

This clone was detected once. V usage is TRBV2 and J usage is TRBJ1-1, with D maybe TRBD1 (5 bases). V was shortened by 6 bases and J by 11 bases, with 16 bases between the two germline ends. This CDR3 has 12 residues. The germline CDR1 and CDR2 sequences are SNHLY and FYNNEI. The CDR3 protein is CASSDDGHSAFF. In nucleotides, the CDR3 is TGTGCCAGCAGCGACGACGGACACTCGGCTTTCTTT.

The chain recombines TRBV18 with TRBJ1-5; 7 bases align to TRBD1. V lost 5 bases, J lost 5 bases, and 9 bases stayed unmatched. The CDR3 consists of 15 residues. Germline V lookup: CDR1 KGHSH, CDR2 LQKENI. The CDR3, as DNA: TGTGCCAGCTCAGGGTTGACAGGACAGGATCAGCCCCAGCATTTT. It encodes CASSGLTGQDQPQHF.

The chain has TRBV7-2 and TRBJ1-5, with D unresolved. With 8 bases removed from V and 3 bases from J, the gap between germline ends came to 11 bases. The CDR3 spans 13 residues. Germline V lookup: CDR1 SGHTA, CDR2 FQGNSA. CDR3 bases: TGTGCCAGCGGGCACTCCTTCAATCAGCCCCAGCATTTT. This sequence encodes CASGHSFNQPQHF.

The sample holds one count of this clone. CDR3 residues: CASRADRGRNGELFF. In nucleotides, the CDR3 is TGTGCCAGCAGGGCGGACCGGGGGAGGAACGGGGAGCTGTTTTTT. The V gene is TRBV2, the J gene TRBJ2-2; D is perhaps TRBD2 (6 bases). The CDR3 covers 15 residues. CDR1 and CDR2 from the germline V gene are SNHLY and FYNNEI. Deletions cut 6 bases from V and 7 bases from J, with 18 bases between.

This clone was seen only once. This chain joins TRBV18 and TRBJ2-2, with D possibly TRBD2 on 6 matching bases. The length of the CDR3 is 14 residues. Germline CDR1 is KGHSH and CDR2 is LQKENI. Trimming shortened V by 2 bases and J by 4 bases, and 8 bases separated the two germline ends. CDR3 protein: CASSPAGGTGELFF. CDR3 DNA sequence: TGTGCCAGCTCACCAGCCGGGGGCACCGGGGAGCTGTTTTTT. Full variable domain (missing parts from reference TRBV18 and TRBJ2-2): NAGVMQNPRHLVRRRGQEARLRCSPMKGHSHVYWYRQLPEEGLKFMVYLQKENIIDESGMPKERFSAEFPKEGPSILRIQQVVRGDSAAYFCASSPAGGTGELFFGEGSRLTVL.

The chain links TRBV28 to TRBJ1-3; unclear D gene. Trimming removed 6 bases at V and 3 bases at J, with 3 bases between. Germline V gene sequence: CDR1 MDHEN, CDR2 SYDVKM. This CDR3 region has 11 residues. The CDR3 coding sequence is TGTGCCAGCAGCTTTGGAAACACCATATATTTT. Residues: CASSFGNTIYF. Looking up the rest from reference TRBV28 and TRBJ1-3 gives the full variable domain: DVKVTQSSRYLVKRTGEKVFLECVQDMDHENMFWYRQDPGLGLRLIYFSYDVKMKEKGDIPEGYSVSREKKERFSLILESASTNQTSMYLCASSFGNTIYFGEGSWLTVV.

The J gene is TRBJ2-7, the V gene TRBV10-3, with 7 bases aligning to TRBD1. Losses at the gene ends were 4 bases for V and 3 bases for J; bases not matched to a gene: 6. The CDR3 length is 14 residues. Germline loops: CDR1 ENHRY, CDR2 SYGVKD. Here the CDR3 DNA reads TGTGCCATCAGTGGAGGGACAGATCTCTACGAGCAGTACTTC. Protein sequence: CAISGGTDLYEQYF.

The rearrangement links TRBV19 to TRBJ2-7; no clear D. Per germline, CDR1 LNHDA and CDR2 SQIVND (reference sequence). The V gene lost 3 bases and the J gene lost 5 bases, with 11 bases spanning the gap. This CDR3 region has 13 residues. CDR3 sequence (DNA): TGTGCCAGTAGTATTAAATTTCTCGACGAGCAGTACTTC. As protein: CASSIKFLDEQYF.

This rearrangement joins TRBV9 to TRBJ2-1, with 10 bases matching TRBD2. Germline loops: CDR1 SGDLS, CDR2 YYNGEE. This CDR3 is 16 amino acids long. V gave up 0 bases and J gave up 8 bases; unmatched junction bases: 8. In nucleotides, the CDR3 is TGTGCCAGCAGCGTAGTAAGCGGGAGGGGTTTGGATGAGCAGTTCTTC. This encodes CASSVVSGRGLDEQFF.

This sequence joins TRBV28 and TRBJ1-2, with unresolved D. The germline gives CDR1 MDHEN, CDR2 SYDVKM. The CDR3 length is 12 residues. V lost 9 bases, J lost 11 bases, and 19 bases lay in between. CDR3 coding DNA: TGTGCCAGTCTAACCCCCCCCTTTACTTACACCTTC. Amino acids: CASLTPPFTYTF.

This chain's CDR3 is CASNRRGGDTQYF. Written as DNA, the CDR3 is TGTGCCAGCAACCGAAGAGGGGGAGATACGCAGTATTTT. The rearrangement joins TRBV3-1 (or the pseudogene TRBV3-2) to TRBJ2-3; possibly TRBD1 for D (6 bases). This CDR3 comprises 13 residues. CDR1 and CDR2 (germline): LGHDT, YNNKEL (reference sequence). V was pared by 7 bases and J by 5 bases, with 13 bases between.

This clone was seen a single time. This chain uses TRBV28 with TRBJ2-3, with D possibly being TRBD1 (5 bases). The V gene's germline CDR1 is MDHEN and CDR2 SYDVKM. This CDR3 has 15 amino acids. V lost 7 bases and J lost 0, with 14 bases in between. In DNA form, the CDR3 reads TGTGCCAGCACCCCTTTTGGGGCTAGCACAGATACGCAGTATTTT. Translation: CASTPFGASTDTQYF.

The V call is TRBV14, the J call TRBJ2-2; the match to TRBD2 covers 11 bases. The trim removed 7 bases at V and 4 bases at J, leaving 11 bases unmatched. The CDR3 spans 17 residues. Germline values: CDR1 SGHDN, CDR2 FVKESK. CDR3 amino acids: CASTTDVLAGVTGELFF. Here the CDR3 DNA reads TGTGCCAGCACTACTGACGTACTAGCGGGAGTCACCGGGGAGCTGTTTTTT. The entire variable domain, with the rest obtained from reference TRBV14 and TRBJ2-2, is as follows: EAGVTQFPSHSVIEKGQTVTLRCDPISGHDNLYWYRRVMGKEIKFLLHFVKESKQDESGMPNNRFLAERTGGTYSTLKVQPAELEDSGVYFCASTTDVLAGVTGELFFGEGSRLTVL.

This chain uses TRBV7-9 with TRBJ2-1, with 10 bases fitting TRBD2. The junction had 14 bases not matched to a gene; V was cut back by 2 bases and J by 10 bases. Germline CDR1 and CDR2: SEHNR and FQNEAQ (reference sequence). The CDR3 is made up of 17 amino acids. CDR3 protein: CASSLRLRASGRGEQFF. CDR3 sequence (DNA): TGTGCCAGCAGCTTACGTCTCCGGGCTAGCGGGAGAGGAGAGCAGTTCTTC.

This chain connects TRBV19 to TRBJ1-6; a possible D gene is TRBD1 (5 bases). Germline CDR1 LNHDA, CDR2 SQIVND (reference sequence). The CDR3 sequence is 17 residues long. With 7 bases removed from V and 5 bases from J, the gap between germline ends came to 21 bases. The CDR3 loop reads CASNTQGWIRNNSPLHF. As DNA, the CDR3 is TGTGCCAGTAACACCCAGGGTTGGATTCGGAATAATTCACCCCTCCACTTT.

The chain carries TRBV7-5 and TRBJ1-5; TRBD1 is the table's D call, not checked against the DNA. TRBV7-5 is a recognized pseudogene. CDR3 length: 16 residues. The CDR3: CVRSLDPGWFNQPQHF. The CDR3 DNA sequence: TGTGTCAGAAGCTTAGACCCAGGGTGGTTCAATCAGCCCCAGCATTTT.

J is TRBJ2-7 and V is TRBV27; possible D gene TRBD2, 5 bases. Between the trimmed V and J ends, which lost 5 bases and 2 bases, there was a span of 16 bases. This CDR3 comprises 15 residues. Germline CDR1 is MNHEY and CDR2 is SMNVEV (reference sequence). In DNA, the CDR3 is TGTGCCAGCAGTCGGGAAAGAGGGTCGGCCTACGAGCAGTACTTC. Translated, it gives CASSRERGSAYEQYF.

The V call is TRBV7-9, the J call TRBJ2-1; a weak D match, TRBD1 (5 bases). Germline lookup yields CDR1 SEHNR and CDR2 FQNEAQ (reference sequence). The CDR3 is 16 residues long. V was shortened by 2 bases and J by 4 bases, with 15 bases between the two germline ends. The CDR3 region is CASSLPPVRGYNEQFF. CDR3 bases: TGTGCCAGCAGCTTACCCCCAGTTAGGGGATACAATGAGCAGTTCTTC. Based on the CDR3 plus reference TRBV7-9 and TRBJ2-1, the full variable domain is DTGVSQNPRHKITKRGQNVTFRCDPISEHNRLYWYRQTLGQGPEFLTYFQNEAQLEKSRLLSDRFSAERPKGSFSTLEIQRTEQGDSAMYLCASSLPPVRGYNEQFFGPGTRLTVL.

J is TRBJ2-7 and V is TRBV10-3, with 13 nucleotides matching TRBD2. V trimming: 6 bases; J trimming: 2 bases; junction bases outside the gene matches: 4. The CDR3 sequence is 15 residues long. Germline assignment: CDR1 ENHRY and CDR2 SYGVKD. This CDR3 reads CAIREGLAGTYEQYF. CDR3 nucleotides: TGTGCCATCAGAGAGGGACTAGCGGGAACCTACGAGCAGTACTTC.

The chain's CDR3 is CASSLRTGQGRGTEAFF. CDR3 DNA sequence: TGTGCCAGCAGCTTAAGGACGGGACAGGGGAGGGGGACTGAAGCTTTCTTT. J is TRBJ1-1 and V is TRBV7-6; 10 nucleotides line up with TRBD1. Germline V gene data show CDR1 as SGHVS and CDR2 as FNYEAQ. Trimming cost V 2 bases and J 5 bases; bases outside gene matches: 11. This CDR3 region has 17 residues.

This sequence joins TRBV9 and TRBJ2-1, with 14 nucleotides matching TRBD2. The length of the CDR3 is 15 residues. The germline CDR1 and CDR2 sequences are SGDLS and YYNGEE. J was trimmed by 13 bases and V by 1 base; bases with no gene match: 7. CDR3 DNA sequence: TGTGCCAGCAGCGTAATGGGACTAGCGGGAGCGGTACAGTTCTTC. Protein product: CASSVMGLAGAVQFF.

V usage is TRBV20-1 and J usage is TRBJ2-5; 8 bases agree with TRBD2. Germline CDR1 is DFQATT and CDR2 is SNEGSKA (reference sequence). After removal of 3 bases from V and 2 bases from J, the junction contained 8 bases not matched to a gene. This CDR3 has 15 residues. CDR3 sequence (DNA): TGCAGTGCTAGTCCGGGACTAGGGTTACAAGAGACCCAGTACTTC. Translated, it gives CSASPGLGLQETQYF.